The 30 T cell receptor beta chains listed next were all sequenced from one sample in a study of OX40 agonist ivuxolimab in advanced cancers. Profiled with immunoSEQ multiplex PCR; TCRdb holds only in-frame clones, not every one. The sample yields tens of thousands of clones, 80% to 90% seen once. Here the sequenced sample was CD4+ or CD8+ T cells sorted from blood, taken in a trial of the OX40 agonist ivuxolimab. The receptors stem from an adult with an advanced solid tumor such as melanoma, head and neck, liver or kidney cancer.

CDR3 loop: CASSLVWTSGLQFF. CDR3 DNA: TGTGCCAGCAGCTTGGTATGGACTAGCGGGTTGCAGTTCTTC. V gene TRBV5-5 combines with J gene TRBJ2-1; 11 bases are a match to TRBD2. Looked up from germline, CDR1 is SGHKS and CDR2 is YYEKEE (reference sequence). V shed 0 bases, J shed 12 bases, and the junction held 5 bases outside the gene matches. CDR3 length: 14 amino acids.

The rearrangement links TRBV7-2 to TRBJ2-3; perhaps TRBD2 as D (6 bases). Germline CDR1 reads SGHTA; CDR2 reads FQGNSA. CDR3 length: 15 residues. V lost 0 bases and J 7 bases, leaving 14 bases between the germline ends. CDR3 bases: TGTGCCAGCAGCTTAGCGGCCGGGGGAACCCATACGCAGTATTTT. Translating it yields CASSLAAGGTHTQYF.

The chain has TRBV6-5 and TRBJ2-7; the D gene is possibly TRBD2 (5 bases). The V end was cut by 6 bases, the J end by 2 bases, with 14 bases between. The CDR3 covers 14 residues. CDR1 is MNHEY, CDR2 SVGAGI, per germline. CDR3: CASRKEVRAYEQYF. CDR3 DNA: TGTGCCAGCAGGAAGGAGGTACGGGCCTACGAGCAGTACTTC.

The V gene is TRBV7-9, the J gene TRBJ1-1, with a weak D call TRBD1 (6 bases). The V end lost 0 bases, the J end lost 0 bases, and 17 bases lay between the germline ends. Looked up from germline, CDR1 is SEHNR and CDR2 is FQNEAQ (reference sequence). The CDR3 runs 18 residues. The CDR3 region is CASSLAAGVSQMNTEAFF. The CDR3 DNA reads TGTGCCAGCAGCTTAGCGGCAGGGGTCTCACAAATGAACACTGAAGCTTTCTTT.

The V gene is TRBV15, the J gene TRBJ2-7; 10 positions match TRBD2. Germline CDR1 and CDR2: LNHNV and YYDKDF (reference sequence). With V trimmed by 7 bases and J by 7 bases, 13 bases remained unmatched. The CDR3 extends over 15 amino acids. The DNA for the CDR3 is TGTGCCACCAACAAGGGTGGTCTAGCGGGAGTAGAGCAGTACTTC. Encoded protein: CATNKGGLAGVEQYF.

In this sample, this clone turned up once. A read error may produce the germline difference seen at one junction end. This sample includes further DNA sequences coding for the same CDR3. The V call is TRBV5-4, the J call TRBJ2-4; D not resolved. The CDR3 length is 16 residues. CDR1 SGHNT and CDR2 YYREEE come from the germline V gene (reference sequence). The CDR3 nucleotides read TGTGCCAGCAGCTTGGATTCGGGTGGAGCCAAAAACATTCAATACTTC. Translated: CASSLDSGGAKNIQYF.

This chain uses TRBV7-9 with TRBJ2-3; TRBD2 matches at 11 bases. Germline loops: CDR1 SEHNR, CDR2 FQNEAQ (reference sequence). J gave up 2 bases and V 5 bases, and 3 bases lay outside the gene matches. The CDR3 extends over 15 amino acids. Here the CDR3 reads CASSPSGGHTDTQYF. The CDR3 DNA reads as TGTGCCAGCAGCCCTAGCGGGGGGCACACAGATACGCAGTATTTT.

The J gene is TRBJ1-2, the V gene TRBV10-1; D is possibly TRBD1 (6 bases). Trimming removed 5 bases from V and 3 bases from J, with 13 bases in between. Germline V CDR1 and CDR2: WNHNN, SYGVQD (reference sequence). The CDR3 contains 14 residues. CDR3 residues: CASSPDSGHYGYTF. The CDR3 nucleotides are TGCGCCAGCAGTCCGGACAGTGGACACTATGGCTACACCTTC.

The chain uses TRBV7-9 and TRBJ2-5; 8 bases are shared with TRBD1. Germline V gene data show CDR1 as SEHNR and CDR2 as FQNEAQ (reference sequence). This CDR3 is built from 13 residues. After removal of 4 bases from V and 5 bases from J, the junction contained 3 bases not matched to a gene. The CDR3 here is CASSWTGLETQYF. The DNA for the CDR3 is TGTGCCAGCAGCTGGACAGGGTTGGAGACCCAGTACTTC.

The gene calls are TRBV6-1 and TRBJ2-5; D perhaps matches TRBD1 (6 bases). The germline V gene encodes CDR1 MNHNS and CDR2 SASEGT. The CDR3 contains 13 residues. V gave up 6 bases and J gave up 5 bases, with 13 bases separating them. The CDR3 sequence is CASSRQGTETQYF. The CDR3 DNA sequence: TGTGCCAGCAGCCGTCAGGGGACGGAGACCCAGTACTTC.

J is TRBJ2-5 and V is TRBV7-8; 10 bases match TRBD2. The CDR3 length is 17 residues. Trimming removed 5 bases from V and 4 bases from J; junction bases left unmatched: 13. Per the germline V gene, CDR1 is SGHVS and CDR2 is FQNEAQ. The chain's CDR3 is CASSLKSGGAIGETQYF. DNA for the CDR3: TGTGCCAGCAGCCTAAAAAGCGGGGGGGCCATTGGAGAGACCCAGTACTTC.

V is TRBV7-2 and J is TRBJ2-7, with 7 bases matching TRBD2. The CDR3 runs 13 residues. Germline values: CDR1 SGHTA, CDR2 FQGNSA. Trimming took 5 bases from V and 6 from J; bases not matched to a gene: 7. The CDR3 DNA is TGTGCCAGCAGCAAGGCGGGAGTTCTCGAGCAGTACTTC. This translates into CASSKAGVLEQYF.

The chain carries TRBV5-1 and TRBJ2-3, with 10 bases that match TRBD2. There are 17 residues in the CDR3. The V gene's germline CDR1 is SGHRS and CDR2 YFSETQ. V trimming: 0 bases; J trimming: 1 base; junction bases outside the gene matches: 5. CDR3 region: CASSLGVAGGRTDTQYF. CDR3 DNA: TGCGCCAGCAGCTTGGGAGTAGCGGGAGGCCGCACAGATACGCAGTATTTT.

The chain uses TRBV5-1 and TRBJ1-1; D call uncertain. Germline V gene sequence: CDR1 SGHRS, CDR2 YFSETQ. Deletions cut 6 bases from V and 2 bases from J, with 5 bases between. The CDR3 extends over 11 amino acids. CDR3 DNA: TGCGCCAGCACCGCAAACACTGAAGCTTTCTTT. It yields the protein CASTANTEAFF.

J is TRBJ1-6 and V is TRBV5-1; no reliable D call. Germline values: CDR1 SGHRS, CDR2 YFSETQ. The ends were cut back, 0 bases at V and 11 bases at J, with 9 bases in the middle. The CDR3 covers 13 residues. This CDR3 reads CASSLEGIPPLHF. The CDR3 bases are TGCGCCAGCAGCTTGGAAGGGATACCACCCCTCCACTTT. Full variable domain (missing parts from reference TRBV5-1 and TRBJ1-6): KAGVTQTPRYLIKTRGQQVTLSCSPISGHRSVSWYQQTPGQGLQFLFEYFSETQRNKGNFPGRFSGRQFSNSRSEMNVSTLELGDSALYLCASSLEGIPPLHFGNGTRLTVT.

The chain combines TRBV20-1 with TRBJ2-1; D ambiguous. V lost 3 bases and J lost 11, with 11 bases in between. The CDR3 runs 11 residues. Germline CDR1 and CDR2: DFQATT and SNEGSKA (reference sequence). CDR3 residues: CSASSQTKQFF. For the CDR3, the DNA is TGCAGTGCTAGTAGTCAGACCAAGCAGTTCTTC.

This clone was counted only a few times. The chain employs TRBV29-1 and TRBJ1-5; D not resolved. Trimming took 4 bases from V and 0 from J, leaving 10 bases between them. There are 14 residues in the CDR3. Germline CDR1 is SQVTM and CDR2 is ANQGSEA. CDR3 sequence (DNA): TGCAGCGTTGCAGGAGATTATAGCAATCAGCCCCAGCATTTT. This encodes CSVAGDYSNQPQHF.

This chain's CDR3 is CASTGQVNTGELFF. DNA for the CDR3: TGTGCCAGCACCGGACAGGTGAACACCGGGGAGCTGTTTTTT. This sequence joins TRBV2 and TRBJ2-2, with 7 bases identical to TRBD1. The germline gives CDR1 SNHLY, CDR2 FYNNEI. The CDR3 has 14 amino acids. V lost 7 bases to trimming and J lost 1 base; unmatched junction nucleotides: 3.

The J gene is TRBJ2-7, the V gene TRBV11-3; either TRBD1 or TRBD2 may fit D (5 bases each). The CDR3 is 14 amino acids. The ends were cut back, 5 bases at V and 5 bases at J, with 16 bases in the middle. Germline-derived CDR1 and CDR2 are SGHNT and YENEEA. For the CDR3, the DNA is TGTGCCAGCAGCCCCGGGACGGATAGAAACGAGCAGTACTTC. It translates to CASSPGTDRNEQYF.

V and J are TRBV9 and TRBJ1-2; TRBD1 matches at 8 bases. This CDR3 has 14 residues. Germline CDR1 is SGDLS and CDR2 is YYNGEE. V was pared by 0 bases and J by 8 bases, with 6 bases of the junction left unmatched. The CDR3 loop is CASSVGAGGAGYTF. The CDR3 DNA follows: TGTGCCAGCAGCGTAGGGGCAGGGGGCGCCGGCTACACCTTC. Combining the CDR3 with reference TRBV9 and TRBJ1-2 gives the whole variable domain DSGVTQTPKHLITATGQRVTLRCSPRSGDLSVYWYQQSLDQGLQFLIQYYNGEERAKGNILERFSAQQFPDLHSELNLSSLELGDSALYFCASSVGAGGAGYTFGSGTRLTVV.

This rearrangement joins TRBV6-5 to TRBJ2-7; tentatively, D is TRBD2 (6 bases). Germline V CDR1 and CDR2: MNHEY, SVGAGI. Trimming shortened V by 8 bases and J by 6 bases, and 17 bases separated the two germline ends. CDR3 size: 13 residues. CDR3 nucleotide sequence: TGTGCCAGCGGCTACCGGGACTCCCGCGAGCAGTACTTC. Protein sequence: CASGYRDSREQYF.

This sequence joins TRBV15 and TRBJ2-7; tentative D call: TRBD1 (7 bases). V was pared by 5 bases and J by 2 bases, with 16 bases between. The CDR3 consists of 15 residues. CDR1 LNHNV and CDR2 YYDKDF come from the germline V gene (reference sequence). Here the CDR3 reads CATSPRQGGPYEQYF. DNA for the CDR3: TGTGCCACCAGCCCCAGACAGGGAGGACCCTACGAGCAGTACTTC. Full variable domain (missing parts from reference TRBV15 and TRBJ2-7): DAMVIQNPRYQVTQFGKPVTLSCSQTLNHNVMYWYQQKSSQAPKLLFHYYDKDFNNEADTPDNFQSRRPNTSFCFLDIRSPGLGDTAMYLCATSPRQGGPYEQYFGPGTRLTVT.

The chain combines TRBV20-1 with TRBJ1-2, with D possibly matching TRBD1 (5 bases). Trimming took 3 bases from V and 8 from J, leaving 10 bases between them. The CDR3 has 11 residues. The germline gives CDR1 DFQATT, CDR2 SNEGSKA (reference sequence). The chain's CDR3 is CSARGVWGYTF. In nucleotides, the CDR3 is TGCAGTGCTAGGGGGGTCTGGGGCTACACCTTC.

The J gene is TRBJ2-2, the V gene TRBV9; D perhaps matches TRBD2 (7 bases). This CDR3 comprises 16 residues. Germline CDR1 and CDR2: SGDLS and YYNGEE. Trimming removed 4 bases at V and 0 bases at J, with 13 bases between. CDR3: CASSPRGAANTGELFF. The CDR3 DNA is TGTGCCAGCAGCCCACGGGGGGCCGCGAACACCGGGGAGCTGTTTTTT.

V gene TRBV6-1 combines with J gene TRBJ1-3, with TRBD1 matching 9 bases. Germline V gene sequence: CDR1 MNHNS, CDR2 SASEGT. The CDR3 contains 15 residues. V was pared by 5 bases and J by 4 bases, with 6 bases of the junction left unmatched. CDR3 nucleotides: TGTGCCAGCAGTCCCGACAGGGGGTCGGGAAACACCATATATTTT. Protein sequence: CASSPDRGSGNTIYF.

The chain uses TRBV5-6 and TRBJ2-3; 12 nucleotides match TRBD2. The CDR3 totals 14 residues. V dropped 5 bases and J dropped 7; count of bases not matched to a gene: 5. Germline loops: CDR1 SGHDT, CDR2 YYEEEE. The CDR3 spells CASRTSGSMNTQYF. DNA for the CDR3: TGTGCCAGCAGGACTAGCGGGAGTATGAATACGCAGTATTTT.

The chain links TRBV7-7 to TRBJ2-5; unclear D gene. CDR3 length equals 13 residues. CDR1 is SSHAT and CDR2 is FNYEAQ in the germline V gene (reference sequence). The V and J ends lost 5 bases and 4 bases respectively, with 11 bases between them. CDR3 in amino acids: CASSTPAAETQYF. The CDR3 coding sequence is TGTGCCAGCAGCACCCCCGCCGCAGAGACCCAGTACTTC.

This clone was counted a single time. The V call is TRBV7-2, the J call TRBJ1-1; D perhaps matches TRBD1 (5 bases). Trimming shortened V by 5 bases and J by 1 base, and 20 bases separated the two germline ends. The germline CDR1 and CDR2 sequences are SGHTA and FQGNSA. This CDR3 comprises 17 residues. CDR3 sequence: CASSPGGKGRPNTEAFF. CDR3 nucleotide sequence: TGTGCCAGCAGCCCCGGCGGGAAGGGGAGGCCGAACACTGAAGCTTTCTTT.

The CDR3 DNA reads as TGTGCCAGTAGTCGCTACAATGAGCAGTTCTTC. Its translation is CASSRYNEQFF. The chain combines TRBV19 with TRBJ2-1; D remains unclear. The CDR3 runs to 11 residues. Trimming pared 5 bases from V and 3 bases from J, leaving 2 bases between. Germline assignment: CDR1 LNHDA and CDR2 SQIVND (reference sequence).

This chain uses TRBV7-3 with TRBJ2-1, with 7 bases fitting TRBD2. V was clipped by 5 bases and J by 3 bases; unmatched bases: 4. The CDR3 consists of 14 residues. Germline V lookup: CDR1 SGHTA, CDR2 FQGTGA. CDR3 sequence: CASSVASGYNEQFF. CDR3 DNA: TGTGCCAGCAGCGTTGCTAGCGGCTACAATGAGCAGTTCTTC.